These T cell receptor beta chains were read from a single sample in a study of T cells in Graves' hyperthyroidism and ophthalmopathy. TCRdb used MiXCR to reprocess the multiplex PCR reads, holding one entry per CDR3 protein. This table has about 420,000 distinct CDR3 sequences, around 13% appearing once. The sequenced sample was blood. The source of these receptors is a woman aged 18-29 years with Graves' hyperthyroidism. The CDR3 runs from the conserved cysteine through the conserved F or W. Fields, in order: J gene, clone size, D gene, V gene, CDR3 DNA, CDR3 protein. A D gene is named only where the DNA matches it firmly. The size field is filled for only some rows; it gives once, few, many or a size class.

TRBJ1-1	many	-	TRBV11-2	TGTGCCAGCAGCTTAGGTTTCCCCGTGAACACTGAAGCTTTCTTT	CASSLGFPVNTEAFF
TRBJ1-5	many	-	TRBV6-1	TGTGCCAGCAGTTCGAGGGGGAGCTACAATCAGCCCCAGCATTTT	CASSSRGSYNQPQHF
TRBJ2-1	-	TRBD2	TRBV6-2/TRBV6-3	TGTGCCAGCAGACTTACTAGCGAGAGGGCTGTAATAAGCTCCTACAATGAGCAGTTCTTC	CASRLTSERAVISSYNEQFF
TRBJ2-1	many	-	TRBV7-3	TGTGCCAGCAGCTCCTCCGGGGGCGGGAATGAGCAGTTCTTC	CASSSSGGGNEQFF
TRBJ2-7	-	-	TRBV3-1	TGTGCCAGCAGCCGCCGTCCCGGGGGCAGGGCGAGGGAGCAGTACTTC	CASSRRPGGRAREQYF
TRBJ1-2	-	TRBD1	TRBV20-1	TGCAGTGCTATGGAGGGACAGGGGAACTATGGCTACACCTTC	CSAMEGQGNYGYTF
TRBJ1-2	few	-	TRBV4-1	TGCGCCAGCAGCGGGGAGTTTGGACAGTATGGCTACACCTTC	CASSGEFGQYGYTF
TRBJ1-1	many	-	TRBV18	TGTGCCAGCTCACCAATGGGTAACACTGAAGCTTTCTTT	CASSPMGNTEAFF
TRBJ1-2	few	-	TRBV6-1	TGTGCCAGCATCGACGGAACAGGGTCCCCATATGGCTACACCTTC	CASIDGTGSPYGYTF
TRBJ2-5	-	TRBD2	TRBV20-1	TGCAGTGCGTATGTAGCGGGAGCAGAGACCCAGTACTTC	CSAYVAGAETQYF
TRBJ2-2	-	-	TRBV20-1	TGCAGTGCGCCCCCAGGGGACCGTAACACCGGGGAGCTGCTTTTT	CSAPPGDRNTGELLF
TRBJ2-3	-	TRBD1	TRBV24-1	TGTGCCACCAGTGATTTGGAGGGACAGGGGCGGCGAGATACGCAGTATTTT	CATSDLEGQGRRDTQYF
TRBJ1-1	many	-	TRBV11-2	TGTGCCAGCAGCCAACAGGGATTCACTGAAGCTTTCTTT	CASSQQGFTEAFF
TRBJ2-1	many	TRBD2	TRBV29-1	TGCAGCGTTGGTGGGCTAGCGGGAAAGTACAATGAGCAGTTCTTC	CSVGGLAGKYNEQFF
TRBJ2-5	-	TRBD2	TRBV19	TGTGCCAGTAGTAAGCGGGAGGCCTTGTACCAAGAGACCCAGTACTTC	CASSKREALYQETQYF
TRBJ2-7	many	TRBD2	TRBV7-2	TGTGCCAGCAGCCCCGGGACTAGCGGATATTACTCCTACGAGCAGTACTTC	CASSPGTSGYYSYEQYF
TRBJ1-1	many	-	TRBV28	TGTGCCAGCAGTTTAGGGACAACCGTGAGTCGAGCTTTCTTT	CASSLGTTVSRAFF
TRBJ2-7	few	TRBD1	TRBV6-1	TGTGCCAGCAGTGAAGGAGGACAGGGGCGAAAGCAGTACTTC	CASSEGGQGRKQYF
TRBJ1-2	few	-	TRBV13	TGTGCCAGCAGCTTACAGGGTAATGCTGGCTACACCTTC	CASSLQGNAGYTF